The rows below give T cell receptor beta chains drawn from one sample of a study of post-analysis software for immune sequencing data. TCRdb analysed the PCR reads with MiXCR anew, one entry per CDR3 protein. This sample has hundreds of thousands of distinct CDR3 sequences, with roughly three fifths found just once. What was sequenced was blood. Source of these receptors: a girl aged 2-15 years with multiple sclerosis. Each CDR3 is given with its conserved first and last residue. Fields, in order: D gene, clone size, V gene, J gene, CDR3 protein, CDR3 DNA. A D gene is named only where the DNA matches it firmly. A clone size is listed for some rows: how often the clone was seen (once, few, many), or a class if it is expanded.

NA	NA	TRBV10-3	TRBJ2-5	CAISPFQETQYF	TGTGCCATCAGTCCCTTTCAAGAGACCCAGTACTTC
NA	NA	TRBV7-2	TRBJ2-1	CASSGMLGGRYNEQFF	TGTGCCAGCAGCGGCATGCTAGGGGGGCGCTACAATGAGCAGTTCTTC
NA	NA	TRBV7-2	TRBJ2-5	CASSFSEGQGTQYF	TGTGCCAGCAGCTTTTCGGAAGGTCAAGGGACCCAGTACTTC
NA	NA	TRBV12-3/TRBV12-4	TRBJ2-3	CASSLGLIPDTQYF	TGTGCCAGCAGTTTAGGACTAATCCCAGATACGCAGTATTTT
NA	NA	TRBV12-3/TRBV12-4	TRBJ2-3	CATLPSTDTQYF	TGTGCCACCCTCCCGAGCACAGATACGCAGTATTTT
NA	few	TRBV5-5	TRBJ2-1	CASSLWSVNEQFF	TGTGCCAGCAGCTTATGGTCTGTCAATGAGCAGTTCTTC
NA	NA	TRBV6-5	TRBJ2-7	CASMGTIFGEQYF	TGTGCCAGCATGGGGACAATTTTCGGCGAGCAGTACTTC
NA	NA	TRBV12-3/TRBV12-4	TRBJ2-1	CASTWGGSEQFF	TGTGCCAGCACCTGGGGGGGCAGCGAGCAGTTCTTC
NA	few	TRBV2	TRBJ2-5	CASSAAGPHQETQYF	TGTGCCAGCAGTGCGGCGGGACCACACCAAGAGACCCAGTACTTC
NA	few	TRBV29-1	TRBJ2-5	CSVTPGRETQYF	TGCAGCGTGACCCCAGGGCGGGAGACCCAGTACTTC
NA	NA	TRBV4-1	TRBJ2-7	CASSQESTSEQYF	TGCGCCAGCAGCCAAGAAAGCACTAGCGAGCAGTACTTC
NA	NA	TRBV20-1	TRBJ1-1	CSAYRDTAHTEAFF	TGCAGTGCCTACAGGGACACAGCGCACACTGAAGCTTTCTTT
TRBD1	few	TRBV12-3/TRBV12-4	TRBJ1-1	CASRRNRGLGNTEAFF	TGTGCCAGCAGACGTAACAGGGGGCTTGGGAACACTGAAGCTTTCTTT
NA	NA	TRBV11-3	TRBJ2-1	CASSSEGSYNEQFF	TGTGCCAGCAGCTCAGAGGGGTCCTACAATGAGCAGTTCTTC
TRBD2	NA	TRBV20-1	TRBJ2-5	CSARRGLAGFGETQYF	TGCAGTGCTAGGAGGGGACTAGCGGGATTCGGTGAGACCCAGTACTTC
TRBD1	NA	TRBV20-1	TRBJ2-3	CSARGGTVSTDTQYF	TGCAGTGCTAGAGGAGGGACAGTCAGCACAGATACGCAGTATTTT
TRBD2	NA	TRBV6-1	TRBJ2-5	CASSESISGEETQYF	TGTGCCAGCAGTGAAAGTATTAGCGGGGAAGAGACCCAGTACTTC
TRBD1	NA	TRBV12-3/TRBV12-4	TRBJ2-1	CASSFHPGQGTNEQFF	TGTGCCAGCAGTTTTCACCCGGGACAGGGTACAAATGAGCAGTTCTTC
NA	NA	TRBV11-2	TRBJ2-1	CASSPAVPINNEQFF	TGTGCCAGCAGCCCGGCAGTACCGATTAACAATGAGCAGTTCTTC
NA	NA	TRBV9	TRBJ1-1	CASSRTGRGEAFF	TGTGCCAGCAGCAGGACGGGTAGGGGTGAAGCTTTCTTT
TRBD2	NA	TRBV20-1	TRBJ2-1	CSARGRTSWPYNEQFF	TGCAGTGCTAGGGGAAGGACTAGCTGGCCCTACAATGAGCAGTTCTTC
TRBD2	NA	TRBV6-1	TRBJ2-5	CASRPIAGVEEQYF	TGTGCCAGCAGGCCCATAGCGGGAGTAGAAGAGCAGTACTTC